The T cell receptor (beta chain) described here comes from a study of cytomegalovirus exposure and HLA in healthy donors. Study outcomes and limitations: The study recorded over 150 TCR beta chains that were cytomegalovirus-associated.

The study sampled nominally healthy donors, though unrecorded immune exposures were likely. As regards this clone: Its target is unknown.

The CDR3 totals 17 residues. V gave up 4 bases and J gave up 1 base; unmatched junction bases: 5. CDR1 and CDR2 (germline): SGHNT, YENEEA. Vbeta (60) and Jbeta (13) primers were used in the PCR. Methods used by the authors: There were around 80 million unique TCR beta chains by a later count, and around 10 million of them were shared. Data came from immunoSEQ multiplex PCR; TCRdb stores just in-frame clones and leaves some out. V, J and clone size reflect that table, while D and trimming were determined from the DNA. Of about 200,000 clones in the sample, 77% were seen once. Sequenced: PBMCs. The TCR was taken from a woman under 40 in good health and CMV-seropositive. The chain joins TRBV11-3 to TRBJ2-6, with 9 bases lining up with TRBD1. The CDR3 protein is CASSSGTGRSGANVLTF. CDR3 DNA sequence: TGTGCCAGCAGCTCCGGGACAGGGAGGTCTGGGGCCAACGTCCTGACTTTC. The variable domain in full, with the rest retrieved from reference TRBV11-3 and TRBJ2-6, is EAGVVQSPRYKIIEKKQPVAFWCNPISGHNTLYWYLQNLGQGPELLIRYENEEAVDDSQLPKDRFSAERLKGVDSTLKIQPAELGDSAVYLCASSSGTGRSGANVLTFGAGSRLTVL.